Detailed here is one T cell receptor beta chain. Its antigen is currently unknown. The record originates from a study of a mutant IDH1 vaccine in newly diagnosed glioma. For the study at large: Week 35 was assigned to visit V12, and week 47 was assigned to visit V13. Regarding the study as a whole: Top-clonotype changes in peripheral T cells seemed unrelated to pseudoprogression.

Time point specified: week 47, end of study. With topical imiquimod, each dose of the vaccine consisted of 300 ug of mutant IDH1 20-mer peptide. CDR3 length: 14 amino acids. Germline V CDR1 and CDR2: SGHTA, FQGNSA. V lost 5 bases, J lost 8 bases, and 9 bases stayed unmatched. The assay was immunoSEQ multiplex PCR, and TCRdb's table has in-frame clones only and misses some. Here the sample spans approximately 84,000 clones, approximately 75% being singletons. The source material was PBMCs, sampled from a glioma patient whose treatment included an IDH1 peptide vaccine. The chain combines TRBV7-2 with TRBJ1-2, with 9 bases identical to TRBD1. This sequence originates from a man in his forties or fifties with glioma. This CDR3 is CASSMGQGLGGYTF. The CDR3 nucleotides are TGTGCCAGCAGCATGGGACAGGGCTTAGGCGGCTACACCTTC. Combining the CDR3 with reference TRBV7-2 and TRBJ1-2 gives the whole variable domain GAGVSQSPSNKVTEKGKDVELRCDPISGHTALYWYRQSLGQGLEFLIYFQGNSAPDKSGLPSDRFSAERTGGSVSTLTIQRTQQEDSAVYLCASSMGQGLGGYTFGSGTRLTVV.